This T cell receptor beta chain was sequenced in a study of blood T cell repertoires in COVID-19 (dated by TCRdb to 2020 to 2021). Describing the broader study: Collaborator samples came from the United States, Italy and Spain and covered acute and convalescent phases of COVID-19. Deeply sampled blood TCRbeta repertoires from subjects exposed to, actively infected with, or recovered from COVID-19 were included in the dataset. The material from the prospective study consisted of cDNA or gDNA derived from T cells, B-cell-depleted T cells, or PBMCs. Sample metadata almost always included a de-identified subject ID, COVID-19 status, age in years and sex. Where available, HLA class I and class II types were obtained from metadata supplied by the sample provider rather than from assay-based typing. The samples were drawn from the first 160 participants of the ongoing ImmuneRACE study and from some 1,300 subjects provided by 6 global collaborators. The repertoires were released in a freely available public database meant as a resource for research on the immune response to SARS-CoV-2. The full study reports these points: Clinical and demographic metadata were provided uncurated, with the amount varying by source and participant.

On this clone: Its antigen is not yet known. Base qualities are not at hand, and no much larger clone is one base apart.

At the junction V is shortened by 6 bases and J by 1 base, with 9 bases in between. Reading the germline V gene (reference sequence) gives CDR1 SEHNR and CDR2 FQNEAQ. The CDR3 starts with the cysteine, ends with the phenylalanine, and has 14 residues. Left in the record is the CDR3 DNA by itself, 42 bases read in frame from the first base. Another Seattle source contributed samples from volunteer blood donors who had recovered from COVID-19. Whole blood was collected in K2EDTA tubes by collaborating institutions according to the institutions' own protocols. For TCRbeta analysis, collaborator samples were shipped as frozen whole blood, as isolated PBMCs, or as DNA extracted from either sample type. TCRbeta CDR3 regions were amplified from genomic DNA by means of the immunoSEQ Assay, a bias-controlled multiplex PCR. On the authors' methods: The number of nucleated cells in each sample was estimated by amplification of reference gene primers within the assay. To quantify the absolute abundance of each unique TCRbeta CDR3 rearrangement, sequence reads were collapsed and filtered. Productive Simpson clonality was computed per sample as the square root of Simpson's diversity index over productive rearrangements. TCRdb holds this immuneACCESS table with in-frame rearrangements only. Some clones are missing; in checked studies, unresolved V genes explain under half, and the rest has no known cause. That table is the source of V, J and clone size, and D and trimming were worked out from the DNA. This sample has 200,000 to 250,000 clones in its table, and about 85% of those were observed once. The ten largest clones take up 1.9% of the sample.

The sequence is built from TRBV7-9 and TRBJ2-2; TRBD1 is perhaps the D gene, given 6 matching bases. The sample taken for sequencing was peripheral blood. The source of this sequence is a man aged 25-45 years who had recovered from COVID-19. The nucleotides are TGTGCCAGCAGAACAGGGAAGAACACCGGGGAGCTGTTTTTT. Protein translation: CASRTGKNTGELFF.